This TCR beta chain came from a study of long-term antiretroviral therapy in people with HIV. With regard to this clone: What it binds is unknown.

Germline assignment: CDR1 SGHDT and CDR2 YYEEEE. The CDR3 sequence is 17 residues long. V lost 4 bases and J lost 3; bases outside the gene matches: 11. Survey-level resolution applied to immunoSEQ assay v3.0. Produced via immunoSEQ multiplex PCR; TCRdb's table is partial and in-frame only. There are 25,000 to 30,000 clones in the sample; approximately 92% occur only once, and roughly 4% lies in the top ten. Specimens held 1-10 million cryopreserved PBMC prior to DNA extraction. General study findings and limits: HIV repertoire CDR3 lengths ranged less widely than those of controls. Even long-term ART left TRB diversity below transplant donor controls, despite gains.

This receptor was obtained from a woman aged 40 to 50 with HIV. The sample in question was unsorted PBMCs, obtained 5.2 years after starting antiretroviral therapy. The rearrangement links TRBV5-6 to TRBJ2-1; 9 bases are a match to TRBD1. CDR3 in DNA: TGTGCCAGCAGCCTAGGACCTCCGGGACAGGGCTACAATGAGCAGTTCTTC. Its translation is CASSLGPPGQGYNEQFF.